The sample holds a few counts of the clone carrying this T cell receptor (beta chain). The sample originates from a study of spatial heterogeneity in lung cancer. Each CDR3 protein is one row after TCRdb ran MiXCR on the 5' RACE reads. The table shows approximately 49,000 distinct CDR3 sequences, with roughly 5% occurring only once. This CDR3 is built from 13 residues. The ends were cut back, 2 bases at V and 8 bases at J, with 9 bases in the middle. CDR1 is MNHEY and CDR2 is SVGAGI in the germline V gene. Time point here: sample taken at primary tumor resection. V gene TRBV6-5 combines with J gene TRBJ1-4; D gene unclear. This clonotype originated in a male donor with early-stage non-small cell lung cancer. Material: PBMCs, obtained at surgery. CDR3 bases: TGTGCCAGCAGTTACAGGAAGGGAGAAAAACTGTTTTTT. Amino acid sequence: CASSYRKGEKLFF.